The 16 T cell receptor beta chains below all came from one sample that was sequenced in a study of T-cell memory formation after mild COVID-19. A single record per CDR3 protein comes from TCRdb applying MiXCR to the 5' RACE reads. The table lists approximately 450,000 distinct CDR3 sequences, about 20% of them singletons. Sequenced input: PBMCs or a T cell subset sorted from them (not recorded which). The receptor set was obtained from an adult woman who had mild COVID-19 (a few samples of this study predate the infection). Cell type and time point are not known.

This clonotype was recorded many times. V is TRBV27 and J is TRBJ1-6; 7 nucleotides agree with TRBD1. After removal of 9 bases from V and 8 bases from J, the junction contained 10 bases not matched to a gene. CDR1 MNHEY and CDR2 SMNVEV come from the germline V gene (reference sequence). The CDR3 runs 14 residues. The CDR3 region has the DNA TGTGCCAGTAAAAAACGGGACAGTCATTCACCCCTCCACTTT. This sequence encodes CASKKRDSHSPLHF.

The chain recombines TRBV5-5 with TRBJ1-1; D uncertain. Germline V lookup: CDR1 SGHKS, CDR2 YYEKEE (reference sequence). V was cut by 1 base and J by 6 bases, with 10 bases left in between. The CDR3 covers 13 residues. For the CDR3, the DNA is TGTGCCAGCAGCTTGAGGATCGGGGCTGAAGCTTTCTTT. Its protein product is CASSLRIGAEAFF.

The chain is built from TRBV7-8 and TRBJ1-2; D unclear. The CDR3 consists of 15 residues. V shed 2 bases and J shed 1 base, with 11 bases lying between them. Germline CDR1 is SGHVS and CDR2 is FQNEAQ. CDR3 residues: CASSLQSGSNYGYTF. The CDR3 bases are TGTGCCAGCAGCTTACAGTCCGGGAGTAACTATGGCTACACCTTC.

This clonotype came up a few times. The rearrangement links TRBV27 to TRBJ2-2, with D uncertain. Trimming stripped 0 bases from V and 7 bases from J, with 9 bases between. There are 14 residues in the CDR3. CDR1 is MNHEY, CDR2 SMNVEV, per germline (reference sequence). CDR3 coding DNA: TGTGCCAGCAGTTTATCTTTAAGCCTCGGGGAGCTGTTTTTT. It is translated as CASSLSLSLGELFF.

Only a few counts were recorded for this clonotype. The chain combines TRBV20-1 with TRBJ2-3; D is unresolved. CDR1 and CDR2 (germline): DFQATT, SNEGSKA (reference sequence). V lost 0 bases to trimming and J lost 7 bases, with 17 bases between them. This CDR3 contains 15 residues. CDR3: CSARDRTLASYTQYF. The CDR3 DNA reads TGCAGTGCTAGAGATAGAACCTTGGCGTCTTATACGCAGTATTTT.

This clonotype was counted between two and nine times. The chain recombines TRBV5-5 with TRBJ2-1; D gene ambiguous. This CDR3 region has 12 residues. Per the germline V gene, CDR1 is SGHKS and CDR2 is YYEKEE (reference sequence). V was clipped by 2 bases and J by 7 bases, with 7 bases between them. CDR3 bases: TGTGCCAGCAGCTTAAAATTTAATGAGCAGTTCTTC. Protein sequence: CASSLKFNEQFF.

This clonotype appeared a few times. The chain links TRBV4-3 to TRBJ2-1; 13 bases map to TRBD2. Germline CDR1 LGHNA, CDR2 YSLEER. V lost 3 bases and J lost 4; bases outside the gene matches: 9. This CDR3 region has 18 residues. DNA for the CDR3: TGCGCCAGCAGCCAGACCGGGACTAGCGGGACAGCATACAATGAGCAGTTCTTC. Its translation: CASSQTGTSGTAYNEQFF.

This clonotype was seen once. The chain couples TRBV18 to TRBJ2-3, with 8 nucleotides matching TRBD2. Unmatched junction bases numbered 6, after V lost 3 bases and J lost 4 bases. This CDR3 spans 15 amino acids. From germline, CDR1 is KGHSH and CDR2 LQKENI. The CDR3 loop is CASSPGTSGADTQYF. The DNA of the CDR3 is TGTGCCAGCTCACCCGGGACTAGTGGTGCAGATACGCAGTATTTT.

The J gene is TRBJ2-1, the V gene TRBV24-1, with 8 positions matching TRBD1. The CDR3 consists of 14 residues. Germline CDR1 KGHDR, CDR2 SFDVKD. V dropped 3 bases and J dropped 4; count of bases not matched to a gene: 1. The chain's CDR3 is CATSDNRGYNEQFF. The CDR3 DNA follows: TGTGCCACCAGTGATAACAGGGGGTACAATGAGCAGTTCTTC.

CDR3 residues: CASSLMGTGGEKLFF. CDR3 in DNA: TGTGCCAGCAGCTTAATGGGAACTGGAGGTGAAAAACTGTTTTTT. This chain connects TRBV7-2 to TRBJ1-4; no clear D. CDR1 and CDR2 from the germline V gene are SGHTA and FQGNSA. The CDR3 loop spans 15 amino acids. Between the trimmed V and J ends, which lost 2 bases and 7 bases, there was a span of 14 bases.

This clonotype was counted a few times. The V gene is TRBV7-2, the J gene TRBJ2-6, with 10 bases matching TRBD2. V shed 4 bases and J 0 bases; nucleotides not matched to a gene: 3. The CDR3 covers 17 residues. Germline-derived CDR1 and CDR2 are SGHTA and FQGNSA. The CDR3 nucleotides are TGTGCCAGCAGCTGGACTAGCGGAGCCTCTGGGGCCAACGTCCTGACTTTC. Encoded protein: CASSWTSGASGANVLTF.

This clonotype was counted a few times. V and J are TRBV6-1 and TRBJ2-1; D might be TRBD2 (7 bases). The CDR3 is 14 residues long. From germline, CDR1 is MNHNS and CDR2 SASEGT. V shed 3 bases and J shed 8 bases, with 14 bases lying between them. CDR3 bases: TGTGCCAGCAGTGATGGGGGGGCGTATTATGAGCAGTTCTTC. Translation: CASSDGGAYYEQFF.

The sample holds a few counts of this clonotype. The J gene is TRBJ1-1, the V gene TRBV6-2 or TRBV6-3, with 9 bases identical to TRBD1. Germline V gives CDR1 MNHEY, CDR2 SVGEGT. V lost 6 bases and J lost 6; bases outside the gene matches: 8. The CDR3 covers 14 residues. The CDR3 sequence is CASSRQGGLAEAFF. CDR3 nucleotide sequence: TGTGCCAGCAGCCGACAGGGGGGGTTGGCTGAAGCTTTCTTT.

This clonotype was seen only a few times. This chain joins TRBV20-1 and TRBJ2-2; 11 nucleotides align to TRBD2. Trimming at V came to 5 bases and at J to 6 bases, leaving 11 bases not matched to a gene. This CDR3 region has 16 residues. Germline-derived CDR1 and CDR2 are DFQATT and SNEGSKA (reference sequence). CDR3 in amino acids: CSALRLAGNLPGELFF. In nucleotides, the CDR3 is TGCAGTGCTCTGCGACTAGCGGGAAATCTGCCCGGGGAGCTGTTTTTT.

This clonotype was detected a few times. This sequence joins TRBV24-1 and TRBJ2-3; D is perhaps TRBD2 (6 bases). The germline gives CDR1 KGHDR, CDR2 SFDVKD. CDR3 length equals 15 residues. Trimming pared 4 bases from V and 2 bases from J, leaving 12 bases between. The CDR3 DNA reads TGTGCCACCAGTGACCATAGCGGATTCACAGATACGCAGTATTTT. It yields the protein CATSDHSGFTDTQYF.

This clonotype was observed at least ten times. V usage is TRBV7-9 and J usage is TRBJ2-7; D is ambiguous. The length of the CDR3 is 14 residues. V was cut by 5 bases and J by 6 bases, with 17 bases left in between. CDR1 and CDR2 (germline): SEHNR, FQNEAQ (reference sequence). CDR3 sequence (DNA): TGTGCCAGCAGCACAGAAGGACGGCCAGGCGAGCAGTACTTC. The encoded protein is CASSTEGRPGEQYF. Full variable domain (rest looked up from reference TRBV7-9 and TRBJ2-7): DTGVSQNPRHKITKRGQNVTFRCDPISEHNRLYWYRQTLGQGPEFLTYFQNEAQLEKSRLLSDRFSAERPKGSFSTLEIQRTEQGDSAMYLCASSTEGRPGEQYFGPGTRLTVT.